This note documents a single T cell receptor (beta chain) sequence. Its cognate antigen is unknown. This entry belongs to a study of Ad26.COV2.S vaccination and SARS-CoV-2 variants. Study details: In the COV1001 trial, the donor was in the Ad26.COV2.S arm.

The assay was immunoSEQ multiplex PCR, and TCRdb's table has in-frame clones only and misses some. The data hold hundreds of thousands of clones, with around 90% observed a single time. Notes on the study in general: Similar non-spike TCR breadth was seen in vaccine and placebo recipients. There was a possibility that the TCR breadth and depth analyses underestimated total T cell responses.

The treatment is: roughly 19 received Ad26.COV2.S at low or high dose, single or two shots; a few received placebo; per-sample allocation not given. Sample collection was performed on day 63 after the first vaccine or placebo injection. A Boston donor was an adult aged 18-55 years. This specimen was peripheral blood, taken in a trial of Ad26.COV2.S vaccine versus placebo. This sequence originates from a person between 18 and 60 years old who received the Ad26.COV2.S COVID-19 vaccine or a placebo.

The CDR3: CASVGFDEQFF. CDR3 nucleotide sequence: TGTGCCAGCGTTGGTTTTGATGAGCAGTTCTTC. The chain has TRBV27 and TRBJ2-1, with no clear D. Germline V CDR1 and CDR2: MNHEY, SMNVEV (reference sequence). CDR3 size: 11 residues. V shed 8 bases and J shed 8 bases, with 10 bases lying between them.